Each of the 25 T cell receptor beta chains below was sequenced from the same sample in a study of T cell responses to AZD1222 COVID-19 vaccine. Clones were sequenced by immunoSEQ multiplex PCR, and TCRdb holds only the in-frame ones, with some missing. The table has about 150,000 clones, roughly 88% seen once. The sample here was peripheral blood, taken on day 0 of AZD1222 vaccination. The receptors derive from an adult in good health.

This chain links TRBV5-1 with TRBJ1-1; tentative D call: TRBD1 (5 bases). The CDR3 contains 15 residues. Trimming removed 4 bases from V and 4 bases from J, with 17 bases in between. Germline V gene data show CDR1 as SGHRS and CDR2 as YFSETQ. DNA for the CDR3: TGCGCCAGCAGCCCTTCAGGGCAGCGGAGCACTGAAGCTTTCTTT. Amino acids: CASSPSGQRSTEAFF.

This clone has just one count. The chain is built from TRBV19 and TRBJ2-2; 8 positions agree with TRBD2. J was trimmed by 7 bases and V by 6 bases; bases with no gene match: 10. From germline, CDR1 is LNHDA and CDR2 SQIVND (reference sequence). The CDR3 totals 15 residues. The CDR3 loop reads CASREAAGGVGELFF. CDR3 sequence (DNA): TGTGCCAGTAGGGAAGCGGCGGGAGGAGTCGGGGAGCTGTTTTTT.

The chain links TRBV28 to TRBJ1-1; perhaps TRBD1 as D (6 bases). Per the germline V gene, CDR1 is MDHEN and CDR2 is SYDVKM. The V end was cut by 1 base, the J end by 6 bases, with 12 bases between. The CDR3 loop spans 14 amino acids. CDR3 region: CASSLLRQVPEAFF. The CDR3 bases are TGTGCCAGCAGTTTATTAAGACAGGTCCCTGAAGCTTTCTTT. The full variable domain, with the rest looked up from reference TRBV28 and TRBJ1-1, is DVKVTQSSRYLVKRTGEKVFLECVQDMDHENMFWYRQDPGLGLRLIYFSYDVKMKEKGDIPEGYSVSREKKERFSLILESASTNQTSMYLCASSLLRQVPEAFFGQGTRLTVV.

The DNA for the CDR3 is TGTGCCAGCAGCCTTGTAGCGAACACTGAAGCTTTCTTT. Amino acid sequence: CASSLVANTEAFF. The gene calls are TRBV7-9 and TRBJ1-1; D call uncertain. V dropped 5 bases and J dropped 1 base, with 8 bases sitting between them. Per the germline V gene, CDR1 is SEHNR and CDR2 is FQNEAQ (reference sequence). The CDR3 covers 13 residues.

The chain combines TRBV27 with TRBJ1-1, with TRBD1 matching 7 bases. Germline V gene data show CDR1 as MNHEY and CDR2 as SMNVEV (reference sequence). The J segment lost 4 bases and the V segment lost 6 bases, leaving 17 bases of the junction unmatched. This CDR3 comprises 17 residues. Here the CDR3 reads CASRLTGTANQVTEAFF. CDR3 sequence (DNA): TGTGCCAGCAGGCTTACCGGGACAGCAAATCAGGTCACTGAAGCTTTCTTT.

The rearrangement links TRBV27 to TRBJ1-5; 8 bases are shared with TRBD1. The CDR3 is 12 amino acids. Per germline, CDR1 MNHEY and CDR2 SMNVEV (reference sequence). V was clipped by 7 bases and J by 6 bases; unmatched bases: 2. The CDR3 bases are TGTGCCAGCACCACAGGGGGTCAGCCCCAGCATTTT. Protein: CASTTGGQPQHF.

This chain uses TRBV25-1 with TRBJ1-4; TRBD1 matches 8 bases. The V gene end was trimmed by 4 bases and the J gene end by 8 bases; junction bases not matched to a gene: 6. Germline CDR1 reads MGHDK; CDR2 reads SYGVNS. This CDR3 spans 14 amino acids. DNA for the CDR3: TGTGCCAGCAGTGCGGACAGGGATTTAGAAAAACTGTTTTTT. This sequence encodes CASSADRDLEKLFF.

The CDR3 sequence: CASSPGLAGGGPYNEQFF. CDR3 DNA: TGTGCCAGCAGTCCGGGACTAGCGGGAGGGGGTCCCTACAATGAGCAGTTCTTC. The chain uses TRBV27 and TRBJ2-1, with 16 bases matching TRBD2. Germline V gene sequence: CDR1 MNHEY, CDR2 SMNVEV (reference sequence). The CDR3 sequence is 18 residues long. The V segment lost 5 bases and the J segment 2 bases; nucleotides outside the gene matches: 6.

This chain joins TRBV19 and TRBJ1-2, with 7 bases that match TRBD1. The germline CDR1 and CDR2 sequences are LNHDA and SQIVND (reference sequence). V was clipped by 5 bases and J by 2 bases; unmatched bases: 2. The CDR3 runs to 13 residues. The CDR3 here is CASSATGNYGYTF. CDR3 DNA sequence: TGTGCCAGTAGTGCGACAGGGAACTATGGCTACACCTTC.

The V call is TRBV27, the J call TRBJ2-2; D not certain. V was clipped by 6 bases and J by 8 bases, with 10 bases between them. This CDR3 comprises 12 residues. Per the germline V gene, CDR1 is MNHEY and CDR2 is SMNVEV (reference sequence). The CDR3 bases are TGTGCCAGCAGCCCCGCGAGAGGGGAGCTGTTTTTT. It codes for CASSPARGELFF.

The chain has TRBV5-1 and TRBJ1-1; 7 bases align to TRBD1. CDR3 size: 15 residues. V lost 2 bases and J lost 1; bases outside the gene matches: 5. CDR1 and CDR2 (germline): SGHRS, YFSETQ. The DNA for the CDR3 is TGCGCCAGCAGCTTCACAGGGGTTCGGAACACTGAAGCTTTCTTT. Protein product: CASSFTGVRNTEAFF. The full variable domain, in which reference TRBV5-1 and TRBJ1-1 provide the parts outside the CDR3, is KAGVTQTPRYLIKTRGQQVTLSCSPISGHRSVSWYQQTPGQGLQFLFEYFSETQRNKGNFPGRFSGRQFSNSRSEMNVSTLELGDSALYLCASSFTGVRNTEAFFGQGTRLTVV.

V and J are TRBV19 and TRBJ1-6, with 7 nucleotides matching TRBD1. Germline V CDR1 and CDR2: LNHDA, SQIVND (reference sequence). The CDR3 is 15 residues long. Trimming at V came to 5 bases and at J to 5 bases, leaving 6 bases not matched to a gene. CDR3 coding DNA: TGTGCCAGTAGTGTCCGGGACAGAGATAATTCACCCCTCCACTTT. Translating gives CASSVRDRDNSPLHF. Using reference TRBV19 and TRBJ1-6 for the parts outside the CDR3, the full variable domain is DGGITQSPKYLFRKEGQNVTLSCEQNLNHDAMYWYRQDPGQGLRLIYYSQIVNDFQKGDIAEGYSVSREKKESFPLTVTSAQKNPTAFYLCASSVRDRDNSPLHFGNGTRLTVT.

CDR3 region: CAISEGAGGYEQYF. In DNA, the CDR3 is TGTGCCATCAGTGAAGGTGCAGGGGGCTACGAGCAGTACTTC. This sequence joins TRBV10-3 and TRBJ2-7; 7 bases line up with TRBD1. The trim removed 3 bases at V and 3 bases at J, leaving 5 bases unmatched. This CDR3 region has 14 residues. Germline loops: CDR1 ENHRY, CDR2 SYGVKD.

This chain joins TRBV5-1 and TRBJ2-3, with D perhaps TRBD1 or TRBD2 (8 bases each). The germline gives CDR1 SGHRS, CDR2 YFSETQ. The CDR3 runs 14 residues. The V gene lost 9 bases and the J gene lost 5 bases, with 19 bases spanning the gap. The CDR3 region has the DNA TGCGCCACCCGGCAGGGGGCGGGAGGAGATACGCAGTATTTT. Translation: CATRQGAGGDTQYF.

The chain combines TRBV3-1 (or the pseudogene TRBV3-2) with TRBJ2-7, with D possibly matching TRBD1 (5 bases). Trimming took off 5 bases at V and 5 bases at J, with 16 bases between the two ends. Germline loops: CDR1 LGHDT, CDR2 YNNKEL (reference sequence). CDR3 length equals 14 residues. The CDR3 nucleotides are TGTGCCAGCAGCTATACATTGACAGTCCACGAGCAGTACTTC. Its translation is CASSYTLTVHEQYF.

This clone was picked up one time. The chain links TRBV18 to TRBJ1-1, with D maybe TRBD1 (5 bases). CDR1 is KGHSH, CDR2 LQKENI, per germline. V was pared by 5 bases and J by 1 base, with 14 bases between. The CDR3 runs 15 residues. The CDR3 sequence: CASSTNGATNTEAFF. The CDR3 DNA is TGTGCCAGCTCAACAAACGGGGCAACGAACACTGAAGCTTTCTTT.

This chain joins TRBV6-5 and TRBJ1-2, with 12 bases aligning to TRBD1. The V segment lost 4 bases and the J segment 8 bases; nucleotides outside the gene matches: 8. CDR3 length: 15 residues. From germline, CDR1 is MNHEY and CDR2 SVGAGI. CDR3 nucleotide sequence: TGTGCCAGCAGTTTGATATCCGGGACAGGGGGCGGCTACACCTTC. The encoded protein is CASSLISGTGGGYTF.

The chain has TRBV4-2 and TRBJ1-5, with D possibly TRBD1 on 5 matching bases. Germline CDR1 and CDR2: LGHNA and YNFKEQ. The CDR3 sequence is 17 residues long. V lost 1 base and J 2 bases, leaving 15 bases between the germline ends. For the CDR3, the DNA is TGTGCCAGCAGCCAAGTTACGATTCAAGGGGGCAATCAGCCCCAGCATTTT. This sequence encodes CASSQVTIQGGNQPQHF.

The rearrangement joins TRBV28 to TRBJ2-5; the D gene is possibly TRBD1 (5 bases). This CDR3 has 14 residues. In germline, CDR1 is MDHEN, CDR2 SYDVKM. The germline V and J ends were trimmed by 5 bases and 5 bases, with 15 bases remaining between them. DNA of the CDR3: TGTGCCAGCAGTCCATTCCAGGGTGTTGAGACCCAGTACTTC. Its translation: CASSPFQGVETQYF.

The chain couples TRBV19 to TRBJ2-1, with unresolved D. CDR1 LNHDA and CDR2 SQIVND come from the germline V gene (reference sequence). Trimming cost V 5 bases and J 0 bases, with 14 bases left between them. The CDR3 has 16 residues. CDR3 coding DNA: TGTGCCAGTAGTGGTACCCGATCTCACTCCTACAATGAGCAGTTCTTC. Translating it yields CASSGTRSHSYNEQFF.

J is TRBJ2-3 and V is TRBV2; unclear D gene. The V gene lost 6 bases and the J gene lost 2 bases, with 6 bases spanning the gap. Germline loops: CDR1 SNHLY, CDR2 FYNNEI. The CDR3 spans 12 residues. The DNA for the CDR3 is TGTGCCAGCAGGACATCCACAGATACGCAGTATTTT. It yields the protein CASRTSTDTQYF.

This chain connects TRBV7-2 to TRBJ2-2; 11 nucleotides agree with TRBD2. The CDR3 runs 16 residues. CDR1 SGHTA and CDR2 FQGNSA come from the germline V gene. J gave up 3 bases and V 3 bases, and 3 bases lay outside the gene matches. CDR3 in amino acids: CASSLLAGGDTGELFF. For the CDR3, the DNA is TGTGCCAGCAGCTTGCTAGCGGGGGGAGACACCGGGGAGCTGTTTTTT.

The genes are TRBV7-8 and TRBJ2-1, with TRBD1 identical over 7 bases. This CDR3 has 17 amino acids. The junction had 9 bases not matched to a gene; V was cut back by 4 bases and J by 0 bases. The germline V gene has CDR1 SGHVS and CDR2 FQNEAQ. For the CDR3, the DNA is TGTGCCAGCAGCTCACGAGACAGGGCAAGCTCCTACAATGAGCAGTTCTTC. It yields the protein CASSSRDRASSYNEQFF.

V is TRBV6-6 and J is TRBJ2-2; D is ambiguous. This CDR3 has 14 amino acids. V was shortened by 10 bases and J by 6 bases, with 18 bases between the two germline ends. Germline assignment: CDR1 MNHNY and CDR2 SVGAGI (reference sequence). This chain's CDR3 is CATLRDDAAGELFF. In nucleotides, the CDR3 is TGTGCCACCCTAAGGGATGATGCGGCCGGGGAGCTGTTTTTT.

This chain joins TRBV27 and TRBJ1-6, with D maybe TRBD1 (5 bases). This CDR3 is built from 15 residues. Germline V CDR1 and CDR2: MNHEY, SMNVEV (reference sequence). V was shortened by 6 bases and J by 7 bases, with 16 bases between the two germline ends. This CDR3 reads CASSFSTVGNSPLHF. In nucleotides, the CDR3 is TGTGCCAGCAGCTTCTCGACAGTGGGGAATTCACCCCTCCACTTT.